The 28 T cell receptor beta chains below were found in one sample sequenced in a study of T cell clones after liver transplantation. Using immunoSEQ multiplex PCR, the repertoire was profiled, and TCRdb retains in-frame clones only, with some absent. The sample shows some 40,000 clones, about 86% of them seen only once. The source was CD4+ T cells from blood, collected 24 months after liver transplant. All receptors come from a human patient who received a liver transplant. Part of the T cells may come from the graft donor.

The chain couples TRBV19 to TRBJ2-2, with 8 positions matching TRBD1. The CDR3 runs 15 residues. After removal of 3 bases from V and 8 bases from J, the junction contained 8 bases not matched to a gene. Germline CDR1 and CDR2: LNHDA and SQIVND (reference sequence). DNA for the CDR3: TGTGCCAGTAGTATTCCGGCCAGGGGGCGGGGGGAGCTGTTTTTT. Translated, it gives CASSIPARGRGELFF.

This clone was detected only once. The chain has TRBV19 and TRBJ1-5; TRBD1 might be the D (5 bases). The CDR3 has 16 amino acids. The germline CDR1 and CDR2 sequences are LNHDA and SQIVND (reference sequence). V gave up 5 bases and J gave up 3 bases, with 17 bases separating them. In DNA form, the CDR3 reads TGTGCCAGTAGTCGCCCTTCCGGGACGAACAATCAGCCCCAGCATTTT. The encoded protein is CASSRPSGTNNQPQHF.

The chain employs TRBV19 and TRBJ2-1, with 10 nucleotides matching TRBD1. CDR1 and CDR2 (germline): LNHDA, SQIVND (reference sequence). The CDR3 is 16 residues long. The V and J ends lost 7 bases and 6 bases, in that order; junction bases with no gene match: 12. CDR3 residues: CASKQGDRGLGNEQFF. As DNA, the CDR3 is TGTGCCAGTAAGCAGGGAGACAGGGGGCTAGGCAATGAGCAGTTCTTC.

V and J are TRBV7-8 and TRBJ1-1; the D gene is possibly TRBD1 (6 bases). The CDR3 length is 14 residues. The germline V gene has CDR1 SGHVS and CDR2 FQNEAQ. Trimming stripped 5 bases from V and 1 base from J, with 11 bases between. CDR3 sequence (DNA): TGTGCCAGCAGCCTCGGACAGTCGAACACTGAAGCTTTCTTT. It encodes CASSLGQSNTEAFF.

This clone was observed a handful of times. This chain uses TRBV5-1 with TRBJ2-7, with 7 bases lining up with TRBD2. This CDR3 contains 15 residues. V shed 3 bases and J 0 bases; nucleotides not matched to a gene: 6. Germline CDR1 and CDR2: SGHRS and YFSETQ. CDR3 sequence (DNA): TGCGCCAGCAGCTGGGGGGGAGTTTACTCCTACGAGCAGTACTTC. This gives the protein CASSWGGVYSYEQYF.

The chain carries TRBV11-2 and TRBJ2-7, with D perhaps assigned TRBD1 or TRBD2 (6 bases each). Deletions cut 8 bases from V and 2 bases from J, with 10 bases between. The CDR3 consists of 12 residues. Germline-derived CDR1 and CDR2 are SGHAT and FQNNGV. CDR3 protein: CASRGPAYEQYF. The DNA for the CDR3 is TGTGCCAGCCGGGGGCCGGCCTACGAGCAGTACTTC. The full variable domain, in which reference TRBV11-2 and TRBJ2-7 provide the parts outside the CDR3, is EAGVAQSPRYKIIEKRQSVAFWCNPISGHATLYWYQQILGQGPKLLIQFQNNGVVDDSQLPKDRFSAERLKGVDSTLKIQPAKLEDSAVYLCASRGPAYEQYFGPGTRLTVT.

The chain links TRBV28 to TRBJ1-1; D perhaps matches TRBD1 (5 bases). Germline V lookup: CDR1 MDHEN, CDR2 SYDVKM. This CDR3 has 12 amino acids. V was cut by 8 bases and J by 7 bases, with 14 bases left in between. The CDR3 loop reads CASLGTADEAFF. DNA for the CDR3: TGTGCCAGCCTAGGGACGGCAGATGAAGCTTTCTTT.

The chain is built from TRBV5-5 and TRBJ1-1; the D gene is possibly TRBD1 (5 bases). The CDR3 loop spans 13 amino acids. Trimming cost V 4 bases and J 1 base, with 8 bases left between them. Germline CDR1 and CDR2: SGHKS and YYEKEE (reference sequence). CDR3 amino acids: CASSPTGNTEAFF. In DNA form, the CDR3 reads TGTGCCAGCAGCCCCACAGGGAACACTGAAGCTTTCTTT.

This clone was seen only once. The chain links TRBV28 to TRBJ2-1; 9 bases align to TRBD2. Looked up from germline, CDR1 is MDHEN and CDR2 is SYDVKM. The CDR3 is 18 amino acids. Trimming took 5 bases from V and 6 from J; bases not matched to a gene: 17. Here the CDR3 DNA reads TGTGCCAGCAGTCCAGTTAGCGGGAGTTCCGTGGTTGCCAATGAGCAGTTCTTC. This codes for CASSPVSGSSVVANEQFF.

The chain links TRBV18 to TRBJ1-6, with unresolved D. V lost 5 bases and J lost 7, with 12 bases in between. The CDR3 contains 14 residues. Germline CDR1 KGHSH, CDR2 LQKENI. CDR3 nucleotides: TGTGCCAGCTCAGATTACAGAATGAATTCACCCCTCCACTTT. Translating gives CASSDYRMNSPLHF.

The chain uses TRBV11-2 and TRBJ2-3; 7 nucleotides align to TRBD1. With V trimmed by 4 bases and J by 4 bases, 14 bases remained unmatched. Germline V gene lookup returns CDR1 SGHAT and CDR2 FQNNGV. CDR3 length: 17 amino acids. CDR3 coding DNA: TGTGCCAGCAGCTCTATCCCCGGGACAGAAAGTTCAGATACGCAGTATTTT. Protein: CASSSIPGTESSDTQYF.

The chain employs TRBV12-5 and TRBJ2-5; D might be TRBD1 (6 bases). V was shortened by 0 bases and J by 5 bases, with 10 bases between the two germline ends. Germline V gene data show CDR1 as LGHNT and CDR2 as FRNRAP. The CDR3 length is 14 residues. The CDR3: CASGLVQGWETQYF. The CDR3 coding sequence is TGTGCTAGTGGTTTGGTACAGGGTTGGGAGACCCAGTACTTC.

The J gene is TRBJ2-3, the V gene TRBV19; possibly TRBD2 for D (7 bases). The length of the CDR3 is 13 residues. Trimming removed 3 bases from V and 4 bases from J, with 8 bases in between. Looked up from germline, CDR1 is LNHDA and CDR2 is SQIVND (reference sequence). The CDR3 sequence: CASSMGGPDTQYF. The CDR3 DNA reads TGTGCCAGTAGTATGGGGGGGCCAGATACGCAGTATTTT.

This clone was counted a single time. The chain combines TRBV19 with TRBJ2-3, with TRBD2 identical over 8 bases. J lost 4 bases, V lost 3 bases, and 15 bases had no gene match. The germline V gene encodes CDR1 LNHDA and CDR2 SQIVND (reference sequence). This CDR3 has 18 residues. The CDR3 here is CASSMTSAPRQDADTQYF. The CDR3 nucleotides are TGTGCCAGTAGTATGACTAGCGCCCCCCGGCAGGATGCAGATACGCAGTATTTT.

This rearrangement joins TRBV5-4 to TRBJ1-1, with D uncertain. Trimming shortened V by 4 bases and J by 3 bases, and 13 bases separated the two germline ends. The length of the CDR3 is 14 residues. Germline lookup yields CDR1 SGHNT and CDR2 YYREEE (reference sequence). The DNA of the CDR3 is TGTGCCAGCAGCAGAGTTGTGGGTGACACTGAAGCTTTCTTT. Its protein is CASSRVVGDTEAFF.

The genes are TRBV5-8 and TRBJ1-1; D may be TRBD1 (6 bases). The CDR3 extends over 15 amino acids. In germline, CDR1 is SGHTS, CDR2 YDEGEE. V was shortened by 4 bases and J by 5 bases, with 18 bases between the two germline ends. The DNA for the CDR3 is TGTGCCAGCAGCCCGGGGACGGGGGCGGGTACTGAAGCTTTCTTT. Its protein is CASSPGTGAGTEAFF.

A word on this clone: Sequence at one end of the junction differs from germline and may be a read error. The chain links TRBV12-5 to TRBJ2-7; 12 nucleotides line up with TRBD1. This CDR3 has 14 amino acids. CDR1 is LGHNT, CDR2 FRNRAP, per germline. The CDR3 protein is CASGKSGTGGPKDF. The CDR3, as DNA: TGTGCTAGTGGCAAATCCGGGACAGGGGGCCCCAAAGACTTC.

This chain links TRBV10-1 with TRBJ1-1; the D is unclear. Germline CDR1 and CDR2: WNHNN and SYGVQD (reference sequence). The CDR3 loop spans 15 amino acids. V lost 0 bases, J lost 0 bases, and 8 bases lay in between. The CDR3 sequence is CASSESKKVNTEAFF. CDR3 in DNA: TGCGCCAGCAGTGAGTCGAAGAAAGTGAACACTGAAGCTTTCTTT.

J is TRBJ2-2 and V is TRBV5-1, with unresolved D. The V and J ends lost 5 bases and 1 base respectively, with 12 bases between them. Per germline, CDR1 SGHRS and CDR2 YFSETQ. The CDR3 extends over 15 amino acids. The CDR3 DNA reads TGCGCCAGCAGAGAGGTGGTGATGAACACCGGGGAGCTGTTTTTT. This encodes CASREVVMNTGELFF.

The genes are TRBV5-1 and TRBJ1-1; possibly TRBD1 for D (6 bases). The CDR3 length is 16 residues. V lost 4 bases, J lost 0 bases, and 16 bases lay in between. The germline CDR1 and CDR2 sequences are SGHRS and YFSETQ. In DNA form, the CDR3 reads TGCGCCAGCAGCCCTGCCAAGGGGGGCATGAACACTGAAGCTTTCTTT. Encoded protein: CASSPAKGGMNTEAFF.

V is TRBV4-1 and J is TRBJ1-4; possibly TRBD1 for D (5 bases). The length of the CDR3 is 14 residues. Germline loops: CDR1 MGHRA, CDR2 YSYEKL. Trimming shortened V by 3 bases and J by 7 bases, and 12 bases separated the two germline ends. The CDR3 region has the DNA TGCGCCAGCAGCCAGGCCGGGGGGACTGAAAAACTGTTTTTT. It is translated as CASSQAGGTEKLFF.

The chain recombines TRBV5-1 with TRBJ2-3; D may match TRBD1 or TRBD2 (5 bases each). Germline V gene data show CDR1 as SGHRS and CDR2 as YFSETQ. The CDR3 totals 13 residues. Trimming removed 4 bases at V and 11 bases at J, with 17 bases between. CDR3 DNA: TGCGCCAGCAGCCCGCCGACGCCGGGGCTGCAGTATTTT. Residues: CASSPPTPGLQYF.

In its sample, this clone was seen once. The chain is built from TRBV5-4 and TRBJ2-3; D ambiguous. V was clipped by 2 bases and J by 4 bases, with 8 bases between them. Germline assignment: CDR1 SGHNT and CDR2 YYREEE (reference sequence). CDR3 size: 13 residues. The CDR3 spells CASSFTGSDTQYF. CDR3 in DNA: TGTGCCAGCAGCTTTACGGGTTCAGATACGCAGTATTTT.

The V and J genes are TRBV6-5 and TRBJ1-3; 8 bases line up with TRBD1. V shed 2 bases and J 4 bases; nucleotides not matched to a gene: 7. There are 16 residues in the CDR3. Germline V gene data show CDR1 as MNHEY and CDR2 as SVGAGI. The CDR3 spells CASSYGQGARGNTIYF. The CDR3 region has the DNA TGTGCCAGCAGTTACGGGCAGGGGGCGCGAGGAAACACCATATATTTT.

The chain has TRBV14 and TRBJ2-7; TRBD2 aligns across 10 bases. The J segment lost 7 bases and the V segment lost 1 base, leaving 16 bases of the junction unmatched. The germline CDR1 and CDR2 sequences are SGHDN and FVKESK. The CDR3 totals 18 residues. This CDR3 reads CASSQAGLAGVRLGEQYF. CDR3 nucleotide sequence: TGTGCCAGCAGCCAAGCGGGTCTAGCGGGGGTTCGCCTCGGGGAGCAGTACTTC.

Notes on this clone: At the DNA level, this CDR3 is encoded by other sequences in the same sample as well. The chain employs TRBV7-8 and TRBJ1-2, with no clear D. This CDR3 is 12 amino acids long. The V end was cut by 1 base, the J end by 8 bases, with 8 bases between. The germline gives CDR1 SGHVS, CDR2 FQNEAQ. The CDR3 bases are TGTGCCAGCAGCTTAGTTGGGGAGGGCTACACCTTC. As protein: CASSLVGEGYTF.

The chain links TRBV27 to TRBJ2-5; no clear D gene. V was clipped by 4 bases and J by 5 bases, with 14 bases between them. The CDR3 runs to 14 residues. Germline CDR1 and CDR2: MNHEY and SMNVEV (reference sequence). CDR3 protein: CASSSPPLYETQYF. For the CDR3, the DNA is TGTGCCAGCAGTTCTCCCCCCCTTTACGAGACCCAGTACTTC.

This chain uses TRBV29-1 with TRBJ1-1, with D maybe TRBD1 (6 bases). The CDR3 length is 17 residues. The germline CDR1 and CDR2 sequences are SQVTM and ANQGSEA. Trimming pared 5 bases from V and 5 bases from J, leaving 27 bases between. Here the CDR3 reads CSVRRGPLGGKNTEAFF. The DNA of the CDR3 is TGCAGCGTTAGAAGAGGCCCTTTGGGGGGCAAGAATACTGAAGCTTTCTTT.